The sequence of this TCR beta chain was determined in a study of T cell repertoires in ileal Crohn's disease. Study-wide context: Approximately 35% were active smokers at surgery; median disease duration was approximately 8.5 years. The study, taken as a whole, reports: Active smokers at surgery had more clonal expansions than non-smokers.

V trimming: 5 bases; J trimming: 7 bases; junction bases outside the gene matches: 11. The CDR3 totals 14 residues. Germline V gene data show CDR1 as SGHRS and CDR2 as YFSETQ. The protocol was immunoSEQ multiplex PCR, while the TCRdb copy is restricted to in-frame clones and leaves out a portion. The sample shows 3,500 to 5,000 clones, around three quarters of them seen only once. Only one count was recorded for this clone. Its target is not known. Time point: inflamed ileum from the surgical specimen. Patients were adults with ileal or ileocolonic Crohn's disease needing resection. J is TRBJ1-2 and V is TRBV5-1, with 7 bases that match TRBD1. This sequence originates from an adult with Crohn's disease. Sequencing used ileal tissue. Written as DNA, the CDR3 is TGCGCCAGCAGTGCCCTCGACAGGGCTGCTGGCTACACCTTC. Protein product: CASSALDRAAGYTF. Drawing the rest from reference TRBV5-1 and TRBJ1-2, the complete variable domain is KAGVTQTPRYLIKTRGQQVTLSCSPISGHRSVSWYQQTPGQGLQFLFEYFSETQRNKGNFPGRFSGRQFSNSRSEMNVSTLELGDSALYLCASSALDRAAGYTFGSGTRLTVV.